The source of this T cell receptor (beta chain) is a study of cytomegalovirus exposure and HLA in healthy donors. In the PCR, 60 Vbeta and 13 Jbeta primers were used. Profiling relied on immunoSEQ multiplex PCR, and the TCRdb table lists in-frame clones only, not all of them. The listing records 40,000 to 60,000 clones. Trimming took 1 base from V and 2 from J; bases not matched to a gene: 5. Germline CDR1 SEHNR, CDR2 FQNEAQ (reference sequence). This CDR3 spans 15 amino acids. The genes are TRBV7-9 and TRBJ2-7, with 7 bases identical to TRBD1. The source material was PBMCs. The TCR originated in a male donor in good health and CMV-seropositive. The CDR3 protein is CASSLGTGPTYEQYF. The DNA for the CDR3 is TGTGCCAGCAGCTTAGGGACAGGTCCGACCTACGAGCAGTACTTC.